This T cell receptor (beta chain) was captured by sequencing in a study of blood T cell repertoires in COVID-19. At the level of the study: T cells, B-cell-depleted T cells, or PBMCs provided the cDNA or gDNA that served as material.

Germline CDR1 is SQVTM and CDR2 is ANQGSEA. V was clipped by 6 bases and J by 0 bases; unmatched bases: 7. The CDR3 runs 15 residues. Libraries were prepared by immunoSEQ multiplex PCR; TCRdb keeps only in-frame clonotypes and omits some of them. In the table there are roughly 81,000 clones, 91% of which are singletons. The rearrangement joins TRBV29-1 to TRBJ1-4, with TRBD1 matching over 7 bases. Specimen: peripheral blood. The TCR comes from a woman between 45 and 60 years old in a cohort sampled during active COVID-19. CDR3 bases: TGCAGCGTCGCCCGGACAGGTACAACTAATGAAAAACTGTTTTTT. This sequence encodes CSVARTGTTNEKLFF.